This section outlines one T cell receptor beta chain sequence together with its context. The antigen is not known. For sorted subsets, approximately 0.2 ug DNA per replicate equaled approximately 32,000 T cell genomes. This table comes from immunoSEQ multiplex PCR, and its TCRdb copy is limited to in-frame clones, with some not included. This table has 1,100,000 or so clones, around 78% appearing once. Germline V gene data show CDR1 as MDHEN and CDR2 as SYDVKM. V shed 6 bases, J shed 5 bases, and the junction held 7 bases outside the gene matches. The CDR3 loop spans 13 amino acids. The data were obtained in a study of shared clonotypes between healthy human individuals. Study-level points and caveats: The naive CD4 repertoires of a handful of donors were compared, and roughly 5% of clonotypes were shared. Sequencing of the sorted subsets was shown by rarefaction to be incomplete despite large depth.

The chain joins TRBV28 to TRBJ2-7; TRBD1 agrees at 7 bases. This TCR came from a man between 18 and 29 years old in good health. Some clones in this sample may be carry-over from other donors' samples. The sample taken for sequencing was memory CD4+ T cells from PBMCs. Subset of the sample: CD45RA-negative fraction. Written as DNA, the CDR3 is TGTGCCAGCAGCATCGACAGGGCCCACGAGCAGTACTTC. This codes for CASSIDRAHEQYF.